This is a list of T cell receptor beta chains from one sample in a study of early stage breast cancer tumors. Generated by immunoSEQ multiplex PCR, the TCRdb table keeps only in-frame clones and is missing some. The sample lists about 36,000 clones, around 68% occurring once. Input material: blood. All receptors derive from a person in their 60s with breast cancer. The CDR3 runs from the conserved cysteine through the conserved F or W. The D gene is left open where the match is weak. Clone sizes are given selectively: once, few, many, or a class where the clone is expanded.

-,TRBV20-1,TRBJ1-2,-,CSARVDYGYTF,TGCAGTGCTAGAGTAGACTATGGCTACACCTTC
-,TRBV5-6,TRBJ2-2,TRBD2,CASSLGGRVTGELFF,TGTGCCAGCAGCTTGGGCGGGAGGGTCACCGGGGAGCTGTTTTTT
-,TRBV10-2,TRBJ2-5,TRBD2,CASSESLAGANQETQYF,TGCGCCAGCAGTGAGAGTCTAGCGGGAGCTAACCAAGAGACCCAGTACTTC
-,TRBV30,TRBJ2-7,-,CAWSVRQGTEQYF,TGTGCCTGGAGTGTACGCCAGGGGACCGAGCAGTACTTC
-,TRBV5-6,TRBJ2-1,-,CASSPGTTYNEQFF,TGTGCCAGCAGCCCCGGGACCACCTACAATGAGCAGTTCTTC
-,TRBV11-2,TRBJ2-7,TRBD1,CASSLQQGSYEQYF,TGTGCCAGCAGCTTACAACAGGGGTCCTACGAGCAGTACTTC
-,TRBV6-5,TRBJ2-5,-,CASSYGAVGLETQYF,TGTGCCAGCAGTTACGGCGCCGTGGGATTAGAGACCCAGTACTTC
few,TRBV19,TRBJ1-1,TRBD1,CASSETGRDTEAFF,TGTGCCAGTAGTGAGACAGGGAGGGACACTGAAGCTTTCTTT
-,TRBV6-1,TRBJ1-5,-,CASTETPYSNQPQHF,TGTGCCAGCACAGAAACTCCCTATAGCAATCAGCCCCAGCATTTT
-,TRBV7-8,TRBJ1-4,-,CASSFRMANEKLFF,TGTGCCAGCAGCTTCCGGATGGCAAATGAAAAACTGTTTTTT
-,TRBV9,TRBJ2-1,TRBD1,CASSPQAGTGYNEQFF,TGTGCCAGCAGCCCCCAGGCTGGGACAGGATACAATGAGCAGTTCTTC
-,TRBV9,TRBJ2-7,-,CASSGTAVPDEQYF,TGTGCCAGCAGCGGAACAGCGGTCCCTGACGAGCAGTACTTC
-,TRBV15,TRBJ2-7,TRBD2,CATSREIRTSGNVGQYF,TGTGCCACCAGCAGAGAGATCCGGACTAGCGGGAACGTCGGGCAGTACTTC
-,TRBV11-1,TRBJ2-7,TRBD1,CASRDRGTYEQYF,TGTGCCTCCCGGGACAGGGGAACCTACGAGCAGTACTTC
-,TRBV5-6,TRBJ1-5,-,CASSPNSNQPQHF,TGTGCCAGCAGCCCTAATAGCAATCAGCCCCAGCATTTT
-,TRBV5-1,TRBJ2-7,-,CASSPGGTGPAYEQYF,TGCGCCAGCAGCCCCGGAGGGACGGGGCCGGCCTACGAGCAGTACTTC
-,TRBV10-3,TRBJ2-3,-,CAISESRSGTPSTDTQYF,TGTGCCATCAGTGAGTCGAGATCCGGGACCCCGAGCACAGATACGCAGTATTTT
-,TRBV18,TRBJ2-1,TRBD1,CASSPGQFLRNEQFF,TGTGCCAGCTCACCGGGACAGTTCCTTCGGAATGAGCAGTTCTTC
-,TRBV5-6,TRBJ1-2,-,CASSLGPLGYTF,TGTGCCAGCAGCTTGGGCCCCTTGGGCTACACCTTC
few,TRBV28,TRBJ2-7,-,CASKSPGTYEQYF,TGTGCCAGCAAGTCACCGGGGACCTACGAGCAGTACTTC
-,TRBV18,TRBJ2-2,-,CASSPSIGPNTGELFF,TGTGCCAGCTCACCATCCATAGGACCTAACACCGGGGAGCTGTTTTTT
-,TRBV7-8,TRBJ1-2,-,CASSSLDYGYTF,TGTGCCAGCAGCTCGCTGGACTATGGCTACACCTTC
-,TRBV7-3,TRBJ2-3,-,CASSLTPEGPSTDTQYF,TGTGCCAGCAGCTTAACCCCGGAGGGCCCAAGCACAGATACGCAGTATTTT
-,TRBV6-1,TRBJ2-4,-,CASSEPDRFPYF,TGTGCCAGCAGTGAACCCGACAGGTTCCCTTACTTC
-,TRBV15,TRBJ2-7,-,CATSREGGSYEQYF,TGTGCCACCAGCAGAGAGGGGGGCTCCTACGAGCAGTACTTC
-,TRBV19,TRBJ1-5,-,CASSIFQGIRNQPQHF,TGTGCCAGTAGTATTTTTCAGGGGATCCGCAATCAGCCCCAGCATTTT
-,TRBV28,TRBJ2-7,-,CASSFLGEYEQYF,TGTGCCAGCAGTTTCTTAGGGGAATACGAGCAGTACTTC
-,TRBV19,TRBJ2-4,TRBD2,CASSIRGDVIWSQYF,TGTGCCAGTAGTATCCGGGGGGACGTCATCTGGAGTCAGTACTTC
-,TRBV11-2,TRBJ2-7,TRBD1,CASSLLWDRGYEQYF,TGTGCCAGCAGCTTACTTTGGGACAGGGGTTACGAGCAGTACTTC
-,TRBV29-1,TRBJ2-1,-,CSVIPSSNEQFF,TGCAGCGTTATTCCGAGTTCCAATGAGCAGTTCTTC
-,TRBV18,TRBJ2-5,TRBD1,CASSPQTGKETQYF,TGTGCCAGCTCACCACAGACAGGGAAAGAGACCCAGTACTTC
-,TRBV2,TRBJ2-1,TRBD2,CASSESRAGGKNEQFF,TGTGCCAGCAGTGAATCTCGAGCGGGGGGCAAAAATGAGCAGTTCTTC
-,TRBV30,TRBJ1-4,-,CAWSVISVRGTNEKLFF,TGTGCCTGGAGTGTAATCTCAGTGCGGGGAACTAATGAAAAACTGTTTTTT
-,TRBV5-1,TRBJ2-5,TRBD1,CASSPGQIGTQYF,TGCGCCAGCAGCCCGGGACAGATAGGGACCCAGTACTTC
-,TRBV11-2,TRBJ2-5,TRBD2,CASSSLGLAVQETQYF,TGTGCCAGCAGCTCCCTCGGACTAGCGGTTCAAGAGACCCAGTACTTC
few,TRBV6-1,TRBJ1-1,-,CASSEASRINTEAFF,TGTGCCAGCAGTGAAGCCTCACGAATAAACACTGAAGCTTTCTTT
-,TRBV5-6,TRBJ1-5,TRBD1,CASSLSRDRNQPQHF,TGTGCCAGCAGCCTCTCCAGGGACAGAAATCAGCCCCAGCATTTT